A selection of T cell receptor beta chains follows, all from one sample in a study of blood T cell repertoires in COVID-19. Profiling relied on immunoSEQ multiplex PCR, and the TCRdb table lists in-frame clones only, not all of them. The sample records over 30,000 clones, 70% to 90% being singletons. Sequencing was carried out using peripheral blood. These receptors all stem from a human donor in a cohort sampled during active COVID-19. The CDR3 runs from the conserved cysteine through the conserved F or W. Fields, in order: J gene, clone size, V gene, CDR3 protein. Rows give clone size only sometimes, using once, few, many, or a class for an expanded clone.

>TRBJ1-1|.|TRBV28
CASSLLGGSTEAFF
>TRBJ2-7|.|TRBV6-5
CASSRQGRDYEQYF
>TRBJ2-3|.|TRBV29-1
CSVEELAGDTDTQYF
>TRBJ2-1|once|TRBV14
CASSQGGTSGIPKQFF
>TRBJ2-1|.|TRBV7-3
CASSINRDGEQFF
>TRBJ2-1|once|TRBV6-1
CASSEREYNEQFF
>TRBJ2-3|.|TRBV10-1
CASSEREVTDTQYF
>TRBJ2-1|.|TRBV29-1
CSGQGTERANEQFF
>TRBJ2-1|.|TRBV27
CASSFRGGNYNEQFF
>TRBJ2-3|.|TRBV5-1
CASSSWGLAGGTDTQYF
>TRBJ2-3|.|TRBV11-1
CASSLGGGSTDTQYF